This TCR beta chain was recorded in a study of early T cells in non-severe SARS-CoV-2 infection. Researchers attached unique molecular identifiers to individual cDNA molecules. TCRdb reprocessed the 5' RACE reads with MiXCR, giving one entry per CDR3 protein. The sample carries fewer than 90,000 distinct CDR3 sequences, 11% to 15% recorded once. In germline, CDR1 is DFQATT, CDR2 SNEGSKA (reference sequence). Trimming shortened V by 4 bases and J by 2 bases, and 9 bases separated the two germline ends. This CDR3 is 12 amino acids long. Whole-study findings and limits: Matching with VDJdb favored anti-spike CD8 responses (missing private and CD4 specificities).

This clonotype was observed a handful of times. The antigen is unknown. Input material: whole blood. The sequence was collected from an adult who was a healthcare worker with PCR-confirmed SARS-CoV-2 infection or an uninfected control (not recorded which). This sequence joins TRBV20-1 and TRBJ2-7, with a tentative D call TRBD1 (5 bases). The CDR3, as DNA: TGCAGTGCTAAGGACAACACCTACGAGCAGTACTTC. It yields the protein CSAKDNTYEQYF.